A selection of T cell receptor beta chains follows, all from one sample in a study of blood T cell repertoires in COVID-19. Assay: immunoSEQ multiplex PCR; the TCRdb copy retains only in-frame clones and omits some. The repertoire includes under 200,000 clones, approximately 79% of them detected once, and 13% to 15% sits in the top ten. Sequencing was performed on peripheral blood. All receptors derive from a man younger than 45 with active or convalescent COVID-19. The conserved cysteine and the conserved F or W are not part of the CDR3 here. Only some rows state a clone size, as once, few, many or a class for expanded clones.

clone size: NA; V gene: TRBV27; CDR3 protein: ASSLRAPWDEKLF
clone size: NA; V gene: TRBV2; CDR3 protein: ASSEYYRDGELF
clone size: once; V gene: TRBV5-1; CDR3 protein: ASTGSEAGELF
clone size: NA; V gene: TRBV28; CDR3 protein: ASPRGQGPMNTEAF
clone size: NA; V gene: TRBV11-2; CDR3 protein: ASILGTANNEQF
clone size: NA; V gene: TRBV19; CDR3 protein: ASSTTGGEAYEQY
clone size: NA; V gene: TRBV7-9; CDR3 protein: ASSLGGLALEGTGELF
clone size: NA; V gene: TRBV6-2/TRBV6-3; CDR3 protein: ASSPRHWAGDYGYT
clone size: NA; V gene: TRBV30; CDR3 protein: AWDRANSPLH
clone size: NA; V gene: TRBV27; CDR3 protein: ASSAPGQGSRGYT
clone size: NA; V gene: TRBV5-1; CDR3 protein: ASSLVLAGYTGELF
clone size: few; V gene: TRBV19; CDR3 protein: ASSIKDTATRTTEAF
clone size: NA; V gene: TRBV27; CDR3 protein: ASSSWQEGSYEQY
clone size: NA; V gene: TRBV7-2; CDR3 protein: ASSLDPLAPDTQY
clone size: few; V gene: TRBV28; CDR3 protein: ASSLPSGTGLYGYT
clone size: NA; V gene: TRBV7-9; CDR3 protein: ASSSQAGRTQTYEQY
clone size: NA; V gene: TRBV5-1; CDR3 protein: ASSLSGQLMQSQGNTIY
clone size: NA; V gene: TRBV6-5; CDR3 protein: ASMISGDNEQF
clone size: NA; V gene: TRBV24-1; CDR3 protein: ATSDSLTLNNEQF